Below are 11 T cell receptor beta chains sequenced from a single sample in a study of cytomegalovirus exposure and HLA in healthy donors. PCR employed 60 Vbeta and 13 Jbeta primers. Sequencing used immunoSEQ multiplex PCR; TCRdb keeps in-frame clones, though not all of them. The sample records around 70,000 clones, roughly four fifths being singletons. Input material: PBMCs. The receptors here all came from a man between 65 and 80 years old in good health and CMV-seronegative.

The chain has TRBV21-1 and TRBJ2-2; whether TRBD1, the table's D call, matches the DNA was not checked. TRBV21-1 is annotated as a pseudogene. CDR3 size: 14 residues. The CDR3 loop reads CASTGTDGPGELFF. The CDR3 nucleotides read TGTGCCAGCACCGGGACAGATGGGCCCGGGGAGCTGTTTTTT.

The chain links TRBV7-2 to TRBJ1-1; unclear D gene. Trimming shortened V by 3 bases and J by 5 bases, and 13 bases separated the two germline ends. The CDR3 contains 14 residues. The germline CDR1 and CDR2 sequences are SGHTA and FQGNSA. CDR3 sequence (DNA): TGTGCCAGCAGCTTTGAGGTGCTTGGGACTGAAGCTTTCTTT. It specifies CASSFEVLGTEAFF.

The chain uses TRBV2 and TRBJ1-5; a possible D gene is TRBD1 (5 bases). Trimming pared 6 bases from V and 6 bases from J, leaving 15 bases between. Germline V gene data show CDR1 as SNHLY and CDR2 as FYNNEI. CDR3 size: 14 residues. The CDR3 DNA follows: TGTGCCAGCAGCCGGGGGGAGGGCGGTCAGCCCCAGCATTTT. Protein sequence: CASSRGEGGQPQHF.

This sequence joins TRBV30 and TRBJ2-1, with 14 bases lining up with TRBD2. This CDR3 is built from 15 residues. The V and J ends lost 7 bases and 10 bases, in that order; junction bases with no gene match: 12. Germline V gives CDR1 GTSNPN, CDR2 SVGIG (reference sequence). The DNA of the CDR3 is TGTGCCTCGGGGACTAGCGGGAGTCAATCGGGAGAGCAGTTCTTC. It yields the protein CASGTSGSQSGEQFF.

The rearrangement uses TRBV12-2 and TRBJ2-1; the table gives TRBD2 as D, unverified against the DNA. TRBV12-2 is described as a pseudogene. This CDR3 has 13 amino acids. CDR3 residues: CASRSGSLVGQFF. In DNA, the CDR3 is TGTGCAAGTCGCTCCGGGTCTTTGGTAGGGCAGTTCTTC.

The chain is built from TRBV10-3 and TRBJ1-1; D might be TRBD1 (5 bases). The V end was cut by 4 bases, the J end by 1 base, with 7 bases between. The CDR3 contains 13 residues. Per germline, CDR1 ENHRY and CDR2 SYGVKD. The CDR3 region is CAISVGGNTEAFF. Here the CDR3 DNA reads TGTGCCATCAGTGTCGGGGGGAACACTGAAGCTTTCTTT.

CDR3 DNA: TGTGCCAGCAGTTTTATGGCAGGGAACTATGGCTACACCTTC. As protein: CASSFMAGNYGYTF. The chain links TRBV6-6 to TRBJ1-2; the D gene is possibly TRBD1 (5 bases). The CDR3 covers 14 residues. V was shortened by 4 bases and J by 2 bases, with 11 bases between the two germline ends. The germline V gene encodes CDR1 MNHNY and CDR2 SVGAGI (reference sequence).

This chain joins TRBV6-1 and TRBJ2-5; 7 bases line up with TRBD1. The J call is uncertain, as TRBJ2-7 better fits the DNA end. The CDR3 runs to 18 residues. Germline V gene lookup returns CDR1 MNHNS and CDR2 SASEGT. The CDR3 reads CASSAKPLRGQGVYEQYF. The CDR3 DNA reads as TGTGCCAGCAGTGCGAAACCTCTCCGGGGCCAGGGGGTATACGAGCAGTACTTC.

The chain combines TRBV6-5 with TRBJ2-7, with TRBD2 matching over 10 bases. Germline-derived CDR1 and CDR2 are MNHEY and SVGAGI. This CDR3 spans 15 amino acids. After removal of 6 bases from V and 3 bases from J, the junction contained 8 bases not matched to a gene. CDR3 sequence reads: CASSTRLAGNYEQYF. Written as DNA, the CDR3 is TGTGCCAGCAGCACCCGACTAGCGGGTAACTACGAGCAGTACTTC.

The V and J genes are TRBV5-5 and TRBJ2-3; the D gene is possibly TRBD2 (7 bases). V was clipped by 5 bases and J by 6 bases, with 16 bases between them. CDR1 is SGHKS and CDR2 is YYEKEE in the germline V gene (reference sequence). This CDR3 region has 14 residues. CDR3 residues: CASSGGGGLDTQYF. The CDR3 DNA sequence: TGTGCCAGCAGTGGGGGAGGGGGGCTTGATACGCAGTATTTT.

This clone appeared many times. The chain has TRBV18 and TRBJ1-6; TRBD1 agrees at 7 bases. Trimming took 4 bases from V and 6 from J; bases not matched to a gene: 0. Germline V gene sequence: CDR1 KGHSH, CDR2 LQKENI. The CDR3 totals 13 residues. CDR3 residues: CASSRDSNSPLHF. CDR3 bases: TGTGCCAGCTCACGGGACAGTAATTCACCCCTCCACTTT.